These 2 T cell receptor beta chains share one sample of origin, sequenced in a study of blood T cell repertoires in COVID-19. Data came from immunoSEQ multiplex PCR; TCRdb stores just in-frame clones and leaves some out. Of under 200,000 clones in the sample, roughly four fifths are singletons; the top ten hold over 2%. The sample was peripheral blood. These receptors were taken from a woman older than 75 with acute or convalescent COVID-19.

The rearrangement joins TRBV6-5 to TRBJ2-7; weak D call: TRBD2 (5 bases). The CDR3 covers 14 residues. V was clipped by 6 bases and J by 0 bases, with 12 bases between them. The germline gives CDR1 MNHEY, CDR2 SVGAGI. The CDR3 is CASRAEGPSYEQYF. The CDR3 DNA follows: TGTGCCAGCAGAGCCGAGGGTCCCTCCTACGAGCAGTACTTC.

The chain couples TRBV19 to TRBJ2-5, with 9 bases matching TRBD1. CDR1 and CDR2 from the germline V gene are LNHDA and SQIVND (reference sequence). CDR3 length equals 14 residues. Trimming cost V 3 bases and J 5 bases; bases outside gene matches: 4. This chain's CDR3 is CASSMGTGRETQYF. Here the CDR3 DNA reads TGTGCCAGTAGTATGGGGACAGGGAGGGAGACCCAGTACTTC.